This TCR beta chain appears in the sequencing data of a study of response to subunit inactivated influenza vaccine. Study findings and constraints: Each seasonal flu vaccination may recruit only limited new T cells, authors suggested.

To note about this clonotype: Its antigen is not identified.

One entry per CDR3 protein, called by TCRdb with MiXCR from the RT-PCR reads. This table has about 830,000 distinct CDR3 sequences, around 20% appearing once. The clonotype was recovered from a man aged 50 or older who received an inactivated influenza vaccine. Material: PBMCs from blood, obtained 4 to 6 days after vaccination.

The CDR3: CASRGGVAGTYEQYF. CDR3 DNA sequence: TGTGCCAGCAGGGGGGGTGTAGCGGGAACATACGAGCAGTACTTC. The V and J genes are TRBV4-2 and TRBJ2-7, with 8 bases identical to TRBD2. The CDR3 is made up of 15 amino acids. The germline CDR1 and CDR2 sequences are LGHNA and YNFKEQ. V was clipped by 6 bases and J by 4 bases; unmatched bases: 11.